What follows describes a single T cell receptor (beta chain). Its specificity is unknown. Relative to the germline gene, one junction end is altered; a read error may explain this. The data originate from a study of T cell responses to AZD1222 COVID-19 vaccine. The CDR3 runs to 12 residues. CDR1 and CDR2 (germline): SGHTA, FQGNSA. Produced via immunoSEQ multiplex PCR; TCRdb's table is partial and in-frame only. In the table there are approximately 180,000 clones, 88% of which are singletons. Study-wide points: Repertoires were obtained solely post-peak T cell response.

This TCR was sampled from an adult who received the AZD1222 COVID-19 vaccine. The chain combines TRBV7-2 with TRBJ2-7, with a weak D call TRBD1 (5 bases). Here the sequenced sample was peripheral blood, taken 28 days after the second AZD1222 dose. The CDR3 region has the DNA TGTGCCAGCAGCTTAGTGGACACAGTAATTGACTTC. Translating gives CASSLVDTVIDF.